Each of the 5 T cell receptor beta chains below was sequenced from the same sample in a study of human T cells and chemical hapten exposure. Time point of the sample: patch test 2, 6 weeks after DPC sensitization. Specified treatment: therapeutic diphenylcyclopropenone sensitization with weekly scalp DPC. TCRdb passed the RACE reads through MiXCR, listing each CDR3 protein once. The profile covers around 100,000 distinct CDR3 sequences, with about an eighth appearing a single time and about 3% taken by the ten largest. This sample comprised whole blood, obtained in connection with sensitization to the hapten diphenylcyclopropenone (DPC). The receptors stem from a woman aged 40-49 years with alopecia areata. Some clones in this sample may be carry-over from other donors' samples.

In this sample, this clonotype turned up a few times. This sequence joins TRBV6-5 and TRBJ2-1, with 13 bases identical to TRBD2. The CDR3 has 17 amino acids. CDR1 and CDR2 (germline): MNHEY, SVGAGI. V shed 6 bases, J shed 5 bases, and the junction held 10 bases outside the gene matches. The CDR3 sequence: CASRKTTGLAGDNEQFF. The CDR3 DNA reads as TGTGCCAGCAGAAAAACAACCGGACTAGCGGGGGACAATGAGCAGTTCTTC.

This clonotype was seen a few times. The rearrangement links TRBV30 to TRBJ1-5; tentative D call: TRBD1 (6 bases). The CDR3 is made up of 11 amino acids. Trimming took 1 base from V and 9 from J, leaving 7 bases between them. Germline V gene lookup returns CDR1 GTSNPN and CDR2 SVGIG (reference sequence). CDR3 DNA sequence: TGTGCCTGGAGTGCACAGGGGCCCCAGCATTTT. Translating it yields CAWSAQGPQHF.

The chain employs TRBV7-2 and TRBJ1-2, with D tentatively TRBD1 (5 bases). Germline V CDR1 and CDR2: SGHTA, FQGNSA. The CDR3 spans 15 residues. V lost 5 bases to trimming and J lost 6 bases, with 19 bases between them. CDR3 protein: CASSTNRALGDGYTF. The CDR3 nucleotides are TGTGCCAGCAGCACCAACCGGGCCCTGGGGGATGGCTACACCTTC.

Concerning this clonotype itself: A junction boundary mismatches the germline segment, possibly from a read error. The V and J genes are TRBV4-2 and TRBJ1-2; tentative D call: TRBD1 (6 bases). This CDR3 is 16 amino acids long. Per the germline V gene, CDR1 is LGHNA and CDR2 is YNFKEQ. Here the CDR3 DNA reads TGTGCCAGCTGCCAAGACGTGTCAGGGGTCGGGCATGGCTACACCTTC. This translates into CASCQDVSGVGHGYTF.

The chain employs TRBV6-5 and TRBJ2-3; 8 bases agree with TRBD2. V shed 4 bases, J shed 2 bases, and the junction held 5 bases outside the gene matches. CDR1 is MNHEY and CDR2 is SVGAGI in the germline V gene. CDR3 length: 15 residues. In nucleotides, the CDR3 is TGTGCCAGCAGTTCCCCTAGCGGGCACACAGATACGCAGTATTTT. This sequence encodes CASSSPSGHTDTQYF.